This T cell receptor (beta chain) derives from a study of OX40 agonist ivuxolimab in advanced cancers. Overall study: The group had a mean age of around 60 years, ranged from about 23 to 85, and was 80% to 85% male.

The CDR3 is 16 amino acids. CDR1 and CDR2 (germline): SEHNR, FQNEAQ (reference sequence). V was pared by 0 bases and J by 4 bases, with 13 bases between. This clone has just a few counts. Enrollment shut out patients with autoimmune disease history or systemic immunosuppression. Libraries were prepared by immunoSEQ multiplex PCR; TCRdb keeps only in-frame clonotypes and omits some of them. In the table there are 65,000 to 85,000 clones, 85% of which are singletons. The TCR sequence derives from an adult with an advanced solid tumor such as melanoma, head and neck, liver or kidney cancer. Sequencing was performed on CD4+ or CD8+ T cells sorted from blood, taken in a trial of the OX40 agonist ivuxolimab. This chain uses TRBV7-9 with TRBJ1-3; no clear D gene. This CDR3 is CASSLAGGVHGNTIYF. CDR3 sequence (DNA): TGTGCCAGCAGCTTAGCGGGCGGAGTGCACGGAAACACCATATATTTT.